The rows below give T cell receptor beta chains drawn from one sample of a study of T cells expressing NK-cell markers. With the 5' RACE reads reprocessed, TCRdb shows one record per CDR3 protein and no DNA. This table holds roughly 380,000 distinct CDR3 sequences. What was sequenced was blood T cells: a sorted CD56 or NKG2C T cell subset, CD4+ or CD8+ T cells, or bulk PBMC T cells (not recorded which). The source of these receptors is a man aged 18-75 years in good health. Each CDR3 is given with its conserved first and last residue. The order of the fields is J gene, V gene, CDR3 protein.

>TRBJ1-3|TRBV6-1
CASSPRDSRSGNTIYF
>TRBJ2-3|TRBV20-1
CSARTKPGTSVRTDTQYF
>TRBJ1-1|TRBV6-6
CASRLETEAFF
>TRBJ2-5|TRBV11-2
CASSSLGRGQETQYF
>TRBJ2-5|TRBV21-1
CASSKKRVPQQETQYF
>TRBJ1-1|TRBV28
CASLENTEAFF
>TRBJ2-1|TRBV5-6
CASSLWLAEQFF
>TRBJ2-7|TRBV5-1
CASSDLGQGLGEQYF
>TRBJ2-5|TRBV20-1
CSARVISSDLETQYF
>TRBJ1-2|TRBV9
CASSVADTGGGYGYTF
>TRBJ2-1|TRBV7-2
CASSPNSSPYNEQFF
>TRBJ1-2|TRBV5-1
CASTLEGGSNYGYTF
>TRBJ2-1|TRBV3-1
CASSLRREAPSSYNEQFF
>TRBJ2-1|TRBV11-2
CASRRVQGSSYNEQFF
>TRBJ2-3|TRBV4-1
CASSQVSGSTDTQYF
>TRBJ1-2|TRBV12-3/TRBV12-4
CASSPRQGVWVYGYTF
>TRBJ2-2|TRBV7-2
CASSLAGQGLANTGELFF
>TRBJ1-6|TRBV15
CATSRDDRGLSPLHF
>TRBJ2-5|TRBV4-1
CASSQAGTSGPQETQYF
>TRBJ2-5|TRBV11-1
CASSLKGVRIQVEETQYF
>TRBJ2-1|TRBV5-1
CASSLPRTGGMDEQFF
>TRBJ1-2|TRBV5-5
CASSYRTEANYGYTF
>TRBJ2-5|TRBV6-1
CVSRWTAQETQYF
>TRBJ2-7|TRBV6-6
CASSFAVEQYF
>TRBJ2-4|TRBV29-1
CSVSPGGVSNIQYF
>TRBJ2-5|TRBV6-1
CASSSPGNQETQYF
>TRBJ1-4|TRBV4-2
CASSQEIRGEKLFF
>TRBJ2-1|TRBV15
CATRDRGGSFSYNEQFF
>TRBJ2-7|TRBV7-8
CASTWYQGTDFSYEQYF
>TRBJ2-1|TRBV2
CASTGGPDCQFF
>TRBJ2-3|TRBV28
CASTDRGKSRGSQYF
>TRBJ2-7|TRBV7-2
CASSPEGRGLAGSEQYF
>TRBJ2-1|TRBV4-1
CASSQEGLPFYNEQFF
>TRBJ2-4|TRBV9
CASSGQGDIQYF
>TRBJ2-5|TRBV9
CASSVGGEPSETQYF
>TRBJ2-1|TRBV6-1
CASTGQGRNEQFF
>TRBJ2-1|TRBV20-1
CSARSSFGTASYNEQFF
>TRBJ2-7|TRBV6-2/TRBV6-3
CASSYPPPTAGKIVRVYEQYF
>TRBJ1-2|TRBV9
CASSALGSGAGGYTF
>TRBJ2-4|TRBV6-2/TRBV6-3
CASSPRGQTLAKNIQYF
>TRBJ1-4|TRBV5-1
CASSLSGQGIEKLFF
>TRBJ2-7|TRBV4-2
CASSQDLSRGSTEFYEQYF
>TRBJ1-2|TRBV11-1
CASSSSIGTGTYGYTF
>TRBJ2-2|TRBV7-6
CASSLVTPTLSNTGELFF
>TRBJ2-3|TRBV29-1
CSVPVAASTDTQYF
>TRBJ2-1|TRBV7-6
CASSLVRARGNEQFF
>TRBJ2-5|TRBV3-1
CASSQLPPFPTQYF